This T cell receptor (beta chain) was identified in a study of identical twins. Donors were all healthy Caucasians. The V gene lost 6 bases and the J gene lost 5 bases, with 13 bases spanning the gap. CDR1 SGHNT and CDR2 YENEEA come from the germline V gene. The CDR3 consists of 14 residues. TCRdb passed the 5' RACE reads through MiXCR, listing each CDR3 protein once. The data hold some 590,000 distinct CDR3 sequences, with around 9.6% observed a single time. The same data also went into a second study, on yellow fever vaccine responses in identical twins.

The sequencing input was PBMCs. The clonotype originates from a woman aged 18-30 years in good health. The chain joins TRBV11-3 to TRBJ2-2; D perhaps matches TRBD2 (6 bases). The CDR3 protein is CASSGNSGTGELFF. In DNA, the CDR3 is TGTGCCAGCAGTGGCAACAGCGGGACCGGGGAGCTGTTTTTT. Full variable domain (rest looked up from reference TRBV11-3 and TRBJ2-2): EAGVVQSPRYKIIEKKQPVAFWCNPISGHNTLYWYLQNLGQGPELLIRYENEEAVDDSQLPKDRFSAERLKGVDSTLKIQPAELGDSAVYLCASSGNSGTGELFFGEGSRLTVL.